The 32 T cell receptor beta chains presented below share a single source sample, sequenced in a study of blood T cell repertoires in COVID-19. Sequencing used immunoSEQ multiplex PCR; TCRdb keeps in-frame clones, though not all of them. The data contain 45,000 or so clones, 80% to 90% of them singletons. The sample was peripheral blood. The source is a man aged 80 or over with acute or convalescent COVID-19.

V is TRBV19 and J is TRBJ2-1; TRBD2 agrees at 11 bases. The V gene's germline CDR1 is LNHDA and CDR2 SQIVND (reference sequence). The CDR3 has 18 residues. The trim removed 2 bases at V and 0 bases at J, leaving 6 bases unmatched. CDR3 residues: CASSILAGGSSSYNEQFF. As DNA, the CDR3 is TGTGCCAGTAGTATACTAGCGGGGGGATCGAGCTCCTACAATGAGCAGTTCTTC.

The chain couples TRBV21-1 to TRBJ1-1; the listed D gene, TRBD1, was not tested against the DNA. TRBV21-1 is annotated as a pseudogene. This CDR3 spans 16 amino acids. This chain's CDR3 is CASTRKGQGLNTEAFF. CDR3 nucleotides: TGTGCCAGCACCAGAAAAGGACAGGGGCTGAACACTGAAGCTTTCTTT.

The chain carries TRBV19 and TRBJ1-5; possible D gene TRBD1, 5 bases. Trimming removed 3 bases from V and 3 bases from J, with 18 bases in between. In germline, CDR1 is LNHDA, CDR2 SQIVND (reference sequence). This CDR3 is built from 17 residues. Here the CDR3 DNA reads TGTGCCAGTAGTATCATGGTAGTAAGGGGTTCCAATCAGCCCCAGCATTTT. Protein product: CASSIMVVRGSNQPQHF.

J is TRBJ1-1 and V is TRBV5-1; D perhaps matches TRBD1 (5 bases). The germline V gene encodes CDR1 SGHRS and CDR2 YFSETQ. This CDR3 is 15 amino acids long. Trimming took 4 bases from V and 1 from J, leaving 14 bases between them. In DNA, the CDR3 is TGCGCCAGCAGCCGGCTGGGGCCGACGAACACTGAAGCTTTCTTT. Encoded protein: CASSRLGPTNTEAFF. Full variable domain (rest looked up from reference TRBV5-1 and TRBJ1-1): KAGVTQTPRYLIKTRGQQVTLSCSPISGHRSVSWYQQTPGQGLQFLFEYFSETQRNKGNFPGRFSGRQFSNSRSEMNVSTLELGDSALYLCASSRLGPTNTEAFFGQGTRLTVV.

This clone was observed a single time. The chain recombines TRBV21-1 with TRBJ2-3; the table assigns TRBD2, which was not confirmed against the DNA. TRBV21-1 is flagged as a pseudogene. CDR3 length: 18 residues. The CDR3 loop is CASSKAPHRGGGTDTQYF. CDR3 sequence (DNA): TGTGCCAGCAGCAAAGCGCCTCACCGGGGAGGGGGAACAGATACGCAGTATTTT.

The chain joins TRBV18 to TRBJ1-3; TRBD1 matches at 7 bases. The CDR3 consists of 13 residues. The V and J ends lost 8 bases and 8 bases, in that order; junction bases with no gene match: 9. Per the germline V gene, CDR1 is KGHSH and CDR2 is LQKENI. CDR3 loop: CASQQGPGHTIYF. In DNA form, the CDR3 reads TGTGCCAGCCAACAGGGGCCGGGGCACACCATATATTTT.

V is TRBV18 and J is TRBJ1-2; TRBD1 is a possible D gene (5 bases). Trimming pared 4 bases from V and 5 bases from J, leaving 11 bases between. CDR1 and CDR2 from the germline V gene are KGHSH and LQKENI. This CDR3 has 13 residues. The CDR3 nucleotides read TGTGCCAGCTCACAGCAGGGCCGGTATGGCTACACCTTC. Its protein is CASSQQGRYGYTF.

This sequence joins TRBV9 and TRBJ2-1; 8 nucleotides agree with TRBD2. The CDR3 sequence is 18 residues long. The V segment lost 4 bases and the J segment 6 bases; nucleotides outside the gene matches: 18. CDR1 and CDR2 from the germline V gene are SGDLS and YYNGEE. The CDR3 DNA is TGTGCCAGCAGCCGTTCGTTGGCGGGGCGGGGGGCCCTCAATGAGCAGTTCTTC. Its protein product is CASSRSLAGRGALNEQFF.

For the CDR3, the DNA is TGTGCCAGTAGTCCTATGGCAGGGGGCGTTCAGCCCCAGCATTTT. Translation: CASSPMAGGVQPQHF. The V call is TRBV19, the J call TRBJ1-5, with TRBD1 identical over 8 bases. Trimming took 5 bases from V and 6 from J; bases not matched to a gene: 9. The CDR3 is made up of 15 amino acids. Germline CDR1 is LNHDA and CDR2 is SQIVND (reference sequence). Together with reference TRBV19 and TRBJ1-5, the CDR3 gives the full variable domain: DGGITQSPKYLFRKEGQNVTLSCEQNLNHDAMYWYRQDPGQGLRLIYYSQIVNDFQKGDIAEGYSVSREKKESFPLTVTSAQKNPTAFYLCASSPMAGGVQPQHFGDGTRLSIL.

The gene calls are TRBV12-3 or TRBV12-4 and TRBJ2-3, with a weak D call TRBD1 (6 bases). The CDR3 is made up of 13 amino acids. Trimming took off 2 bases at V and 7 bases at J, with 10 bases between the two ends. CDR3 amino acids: CASSLTDRNTQYF. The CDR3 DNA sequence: TGTGCCAGCAGTTTAACGGACAGAAATACGCAGTATTTT.

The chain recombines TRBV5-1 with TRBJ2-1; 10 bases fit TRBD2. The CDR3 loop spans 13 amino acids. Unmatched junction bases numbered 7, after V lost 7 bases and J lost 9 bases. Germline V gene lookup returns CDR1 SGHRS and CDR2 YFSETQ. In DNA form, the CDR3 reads TGCGCCAGCCAGGGGCCTAGCGGGAGTGAGCAGTTCTTC. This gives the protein CASQGPSGSEQFF.

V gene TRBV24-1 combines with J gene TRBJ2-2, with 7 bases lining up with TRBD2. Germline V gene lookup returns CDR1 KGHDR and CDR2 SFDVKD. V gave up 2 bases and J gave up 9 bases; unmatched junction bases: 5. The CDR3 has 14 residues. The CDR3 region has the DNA TGTGCCACCAGTGATTCCGCGCGGGGGTGGGAGCTGTTTTTT. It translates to CATSDSARGWELFF.

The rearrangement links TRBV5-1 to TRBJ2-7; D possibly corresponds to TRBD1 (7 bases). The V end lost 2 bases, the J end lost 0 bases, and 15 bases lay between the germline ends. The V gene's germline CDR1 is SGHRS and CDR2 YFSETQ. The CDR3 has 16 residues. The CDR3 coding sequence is TGCGCCAGCAGCTTCCGACAGGGAGGCCCCTCCTACGAGCAGTACTTC. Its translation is CASSFRQGGPSYEQYF.

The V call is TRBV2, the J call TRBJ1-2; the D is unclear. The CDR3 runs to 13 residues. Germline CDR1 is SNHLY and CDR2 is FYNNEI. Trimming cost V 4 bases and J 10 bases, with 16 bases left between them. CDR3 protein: CASSGENFSHYTF. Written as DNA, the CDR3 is TGTGCCAGCAGTGGGGAGAATTTCAGTCACTACACCTTC.

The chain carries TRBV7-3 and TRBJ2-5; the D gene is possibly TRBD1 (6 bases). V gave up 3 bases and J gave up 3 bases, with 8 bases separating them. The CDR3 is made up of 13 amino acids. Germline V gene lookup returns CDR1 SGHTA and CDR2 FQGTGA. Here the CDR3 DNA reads TGTGCCAGCAGCTTTGCAGGGGAAGAGACCCAGTACTTC. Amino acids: CASSFAGEETQYF.

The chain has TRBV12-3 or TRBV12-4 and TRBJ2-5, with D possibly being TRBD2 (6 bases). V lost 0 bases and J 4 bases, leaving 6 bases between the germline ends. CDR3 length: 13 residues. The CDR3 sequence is CASSLAGGETQYF. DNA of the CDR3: TGTGCCAGCAGTTTAGCGGGGGGAGAGACCCAGTACTTC.

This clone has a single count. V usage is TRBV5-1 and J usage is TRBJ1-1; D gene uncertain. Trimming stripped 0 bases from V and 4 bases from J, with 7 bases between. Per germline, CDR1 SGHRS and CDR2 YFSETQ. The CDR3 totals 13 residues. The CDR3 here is CASSLGLSTEAFF. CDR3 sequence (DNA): TGCGCCAGCAGCTTGGGACTTAGCACTGAAGCTTTCTTT.

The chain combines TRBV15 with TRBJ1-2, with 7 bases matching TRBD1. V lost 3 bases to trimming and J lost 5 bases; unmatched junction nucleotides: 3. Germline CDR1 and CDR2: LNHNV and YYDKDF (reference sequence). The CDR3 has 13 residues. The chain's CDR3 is CATSSDRVYGYTF. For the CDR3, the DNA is TGTGCCACCAGCAGTGACAGGGTATATGGCTACACCTTC.

In DNA, the CDR3 is TGTGCCACCAGCAGAGGCGGTGGGACAGGGGATCAGCCCCAGCATTTT. Translated: CATSRGGGTGDQPQHF. V is TRBV15 and J is TRBJ1-5; 10 bases are shared with TRBD1. The V gene end was trimmed by 1 base and the J gene end by 5 bases; junction bases not matched to a gene: 5. The CDR3 extends over 16 amino acids. Germline CDR1 is LNHNV and CDR2 is YYDKDF (reference sequence).

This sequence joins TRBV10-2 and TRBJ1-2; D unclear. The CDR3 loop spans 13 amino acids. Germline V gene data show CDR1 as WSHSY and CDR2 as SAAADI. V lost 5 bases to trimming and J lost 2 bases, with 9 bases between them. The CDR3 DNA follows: TGCGCCAGCAGTAGGGAGATCAACTATGGCTACACCTTC. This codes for CASSREINYGYTF.

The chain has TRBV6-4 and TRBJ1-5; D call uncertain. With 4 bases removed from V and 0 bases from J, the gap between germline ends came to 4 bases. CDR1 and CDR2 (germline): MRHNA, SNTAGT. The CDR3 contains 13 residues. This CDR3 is CASSVASNQPQHF. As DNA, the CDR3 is TGTGCCAGCAGTGTGGCTAGCAATCAGCCCCAGCATTTT.

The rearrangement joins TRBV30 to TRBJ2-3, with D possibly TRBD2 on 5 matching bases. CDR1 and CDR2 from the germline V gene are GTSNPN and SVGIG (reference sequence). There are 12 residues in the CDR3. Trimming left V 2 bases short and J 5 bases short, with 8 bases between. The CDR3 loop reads CAWSSRGDTQYF. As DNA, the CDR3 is TGTGCCTGGAGTAGCCGGGGAGATACGCAGTATTTT.

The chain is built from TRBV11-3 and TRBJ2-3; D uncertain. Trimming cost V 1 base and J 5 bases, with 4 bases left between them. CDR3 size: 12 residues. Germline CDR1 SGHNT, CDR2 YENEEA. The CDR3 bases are TGTGCCAGCAGCTTAGTAGAAGATACGCAGTATTTT. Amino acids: CASSLVEDTQYF.

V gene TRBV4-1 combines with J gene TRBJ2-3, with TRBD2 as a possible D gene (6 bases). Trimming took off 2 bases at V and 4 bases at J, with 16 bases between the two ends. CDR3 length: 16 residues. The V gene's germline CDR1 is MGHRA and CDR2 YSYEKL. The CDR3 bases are TGCGCCAGCAGCCAAAGCGGGTACCCCCCCCCAGATACGCAGTATTTT. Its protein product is CASSQSGYPPPDTQYF.

The CDR3 sequence: CASSSSSSSGNTIYF. DNA for the CDR3: TGTGCCAGCAGTTCGTCCTCCTCCTCTGGAAACACCATATATTTT. The chain carries TRBV27 and TRBJ1-3; D remains ambiguous. The V gene lost 4 bases and the J gene lost 0 bases, with 10 bases spanning the gap. CDR3 length: 15 amino acids. Germline V gene lookup returns CDR1 MNHEY and CDR2 SMNVEV (reference sequence).

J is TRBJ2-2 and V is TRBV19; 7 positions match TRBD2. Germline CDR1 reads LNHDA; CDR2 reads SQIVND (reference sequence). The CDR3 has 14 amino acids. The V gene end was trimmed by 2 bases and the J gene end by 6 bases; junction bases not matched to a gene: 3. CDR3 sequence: CASSISGEAGELFF. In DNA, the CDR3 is TGTGCCAGTAGTATAAGCGGGGAGGCCGGGGAGCTGTTTTTT.

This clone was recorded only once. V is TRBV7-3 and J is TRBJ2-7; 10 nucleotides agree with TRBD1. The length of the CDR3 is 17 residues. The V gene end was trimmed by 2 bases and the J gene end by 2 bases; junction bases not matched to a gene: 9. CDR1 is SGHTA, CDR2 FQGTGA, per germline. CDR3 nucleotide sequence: TGTGCCAGCAGCTTAGGCCCCTTGGACAGGGGGGCCTACGAGCAGTACTTC. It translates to CASSLGPLDRGAYEQYF. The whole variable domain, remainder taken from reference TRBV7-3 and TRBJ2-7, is GAGVSQTPSNKVTEKGKYVELRCDPISGHTALYWYRQSLGQGPEFLIYFQGTGAADDSGLPNDRFFAVRPEGSVSTLKIQRTERGDSAVYLCASSLGPLDRGAYEQYFGPGTRLTVT.

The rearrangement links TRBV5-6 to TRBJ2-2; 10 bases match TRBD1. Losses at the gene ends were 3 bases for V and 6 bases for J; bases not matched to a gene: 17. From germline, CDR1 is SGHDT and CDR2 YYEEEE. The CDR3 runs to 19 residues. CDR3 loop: CASSSGFGTGEVRAGELFF. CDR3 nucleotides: TGTGCCAGCAGCTCGGGGTTCGGGACAGGGGAAGTCCGTGCCGGGGAGCTGTTTTTT.

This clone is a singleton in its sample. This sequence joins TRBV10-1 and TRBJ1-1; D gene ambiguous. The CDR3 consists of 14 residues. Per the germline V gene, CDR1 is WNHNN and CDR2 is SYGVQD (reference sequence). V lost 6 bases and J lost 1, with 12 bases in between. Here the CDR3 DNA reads TGCGCCAGCAGGGGAGACGGGGAGAACACTGAAGCTTTCTTT. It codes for CASRGDGENTEAFF.

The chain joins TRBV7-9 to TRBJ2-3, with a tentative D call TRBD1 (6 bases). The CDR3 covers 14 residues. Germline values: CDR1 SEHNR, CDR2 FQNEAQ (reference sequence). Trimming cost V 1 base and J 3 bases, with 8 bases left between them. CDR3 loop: CASSLGGLTDTQYF. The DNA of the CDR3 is TGTGCCAGCAGCTTAGGGGGGCTAACAGATACGCAGTATTTT. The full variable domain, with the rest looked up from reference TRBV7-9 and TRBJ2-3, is DTGVSQNPRHKITKRGQNVTFRCDPISEHNRLYWYRQTLGQGPEFLTYFQNEAQLEKSRLLSDRFSAERPKGSFSTLEIQRTEQGDSAMYLCASSLGGLTDTQYFGPGTRLTVL.

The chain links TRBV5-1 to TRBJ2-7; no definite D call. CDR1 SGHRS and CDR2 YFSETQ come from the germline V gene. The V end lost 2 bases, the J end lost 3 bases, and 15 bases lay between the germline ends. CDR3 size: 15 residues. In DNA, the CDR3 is TGCGCCAGCAGCTTTAGAGAGGTATTCTACTACGAGCAGTACTTC. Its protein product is CASSFREVFYYEQYF.

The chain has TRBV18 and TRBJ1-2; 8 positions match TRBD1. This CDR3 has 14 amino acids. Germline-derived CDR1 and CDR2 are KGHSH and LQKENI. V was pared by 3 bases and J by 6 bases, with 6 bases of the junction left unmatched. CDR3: CASSPRQGFNGYTF. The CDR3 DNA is TGTGCCAGCTCACCTAGACAGGGGTTTAATGGCTACACCTTC.